This TCR beta chain derives from a study of blood T cell repertoires in COVID-19. Whole-study context: PBMCs, B-cell-depleted T cells, or T cells were the source of the cDNA or gDNA that made up the material.

TCRdb's copy holds only in-frame clones and misses some; the assay was immunoSEQ multiplex PCR. This table holds 250,000 to 350,000 clones, around 91% found once. Participant ages covered about 18 to 95 years across around 22 US areas. Allocation to cohorts depended on clinical history reported by the participants. The length of the CDR3 is 17 residues. Germline-derived CDR1 and CDR2 are GTSNPN and SVGIG (reference sequence). V was pared by 0 bases and J by 0 bases, with 17 bases between. This TCR came from a woman aged 18-29 years with acute COVID-19. The sequenced sample was PBMCs or T cells enriched from blood (not recorded which). The chain carries TRBV30 and TRBJ1-2; TRBD1 is a possible D gene (6 bases). CDR3 nucleotide sequence: TGTGCCTGGAGTGTAGGGGGAGGGGGGTTCTCTAACTATGGCTACACCTTC. Its protein product is CAWSVGGGGFSNYGYTF.